This T cell receptor (beta chain) derives from a study of T-cell reconstitution after alpha-beta-depleted transplantation in children. The library targeted TCRbeta and was prepared with unique molecular identifiers. TCRdb itself ran the PCR reads through MiXCR, one entry per CDR3 protein. The repertoire consists of some 600,000 distinct CDR3 sequences, with approximately 12% occurring once and the leading ten covering 2% to 2.5%. Germline-derived CDR1 and CDR2 are WSHSY and SAAADI. The CDR3 is made up of 13 amino acids. Deletions cut 6 bases from V and 5 bases from J, with 13 bases between. General observations from the study: At around two months after transplant, the alpha-beta T cells were reportedly derived from several hundred expanded clones that came from non-depleted graft cells. After one year, T-cell counts and TCRbeta diversity mostly came from new T cells. Some patients showed high day-60 TCRbeta diversity, which derived from surviving recipient T cells and thymic progenitors.

In this sample, this clonotype turned up a few times. Its antigen is not known. This material consisted of PBMCs, mostly from graft donor cells, taken 360 days after TCRalphabeta/CD19-depleted stem cell transplant. This TCR derives from a male patient under 18 who had a stem cell transplant for acute myeloid leukemia, so the T cells may come from the graft donor. V is TRBV10-2 and J is TRBJ1-1; maybe TRBD1 (6 bases). DNA of the CDR3: TGCGCCAGCAGGGTAGGGGGAATGACTGAAGCTTTCTTT. Protein: CASRVGGMTEAFF.